This T cell receptor (beta chain) was retrieved from a study of blood T cell repertoires in COVID-19. Sequencing was performed with immunoSEQ multiplex PCR; in TCRdb, only in-frame clones are kept and a portion is missing. The table lists 200,000 to 300,000 clones, 70% to 90% of them singletons. Germline trimming cut 0 bases from V and 4 bases from J; bases unmatched to any gene: 6. From germline, CDR1 is SGHRS and CDR2 YFSETQ. The CDR3 is 15 amino acids. This chain connects TRBV5-1 to TRBJ1-1; TRBD1 aligns across 7 bases. Specimen: peripheral blood. The origin of this receptor is an older woman with COVID-19, enrolled during active disease. CDR3: CASSLADRAGTEAFF. The CDR3 bases are TGCGCCAGCAGCTTGGCCGACAGGGCGGGCACTGAAGCTTTCTTT.